The next 5 T cell receptor beta chains were all read from a single sample in a study of T cell repertoires in cytomegalovirus infection. TCRdb ran MiXCR on the reads and lists one entry per CDR3 protein. The sample has roughly 280,000 distinct CDR3 sequences; roughly 15% are singletons. Sequenced: PBMCs. These receptors all come from a human donor in good health (CMV status not recorded). Some clones in this sample may be carry-over from other donors' samples.

This clonotype was counted many times. CDR3 residues: CASSLTGLAGQETQYF. CDR3 nucleotides: TGTGCCAGCAGCTTAACGGGACTAGCGGGGCAAGAGACCCAGTACTTC. The chain carries TRBV7-2 and TRBJ2-5; 13 nucleotides line up with TRBD2. The CDR3 runs to 16 residues. V lost 2 bases and J lost 2; bases outside the gene matches: 2. The germline CDR1 and CDR2 sequences are SGHTA and FQGNSA.

There are a few counts of this clonotype. The chain recombines TRBV7-9 with TRBJ1-2, with 7 positions matching TRBD1. The V gene end was trimmed by 5 bases and the J gene end by 4 bases; junction bases not matched to a gene: 13. CDR3 length: 16 amino acids. Germline assignment: CDR1 SEHNR and CDR2 FQNEAQ (reference sequence). CDR3 coding DNA: TGTGCCAGCAGCCGGACCGGGACAGCCGCCCCCTATGGCTACACCTTC. This sequence encodes CASSRTGTAAPYGYTF. The variable domain in full, with the rest retrieved from reference TRBV7-9 and TRBJ1-2, is DTGVSQNPRHKITKRGQNVTFRCDPISEHNRLYWYRQTLGQGPEFLTYFQNEAQLEKSRLLSDRFSAERPKGSFSTLEIQRTEQGDSAMYLCASSRTGTAAPYGYTFGSGTRLTVV.

This clonotype was counted at least ten times. The chain uses TRBV12-3 or TRBV12-4 and TRBJ2-3, with 13 bases identical to TRBD2. The CDR3 totals 18 residues. With V trimmed by 6 bases and J by 0 bases, 9 bases remained unmatched. Here the CDR3 reads CASSTGTSGVISTDTQYF. CDR3 in DNA: TGTGCCAGCAGCACCGGGACTAGCGGGGTCATTAGCACAGATACGCAGTATTTT.

The sample holds many counts of this clonotype. V gene TRBV7-3 combines with J gene TRBJ2-2; TRBD1 aligns across 10 bases. The CDR3 covers 15 residues. V was clipped by 4 bases and J by 9 bases; unmatched bases: 8. Germline loops: CDR1 SGHTA, CDR2 FQGTGA. The CDR3 region has the DNA TGTGCCAGCAGCTCTACGACAGGGGGCCGGAGGGAGCTGTTTTTT. It yields the protein CASSSTTGGRRELFF. Together with reference TRBV7-3 and TRBJ2-2, the CDR3 gives the full variable domain: GAGVSQTPSNKVTEKGKYVELRCDPISGHTALYWYRQSLGQGPEFLIYFQGTGAADDSGLPNDRFFAVRPEGSVSTLKIQRTERGDSAVYLCASSSTTGGRRELFFGEGSRLTVL.

V usage is TRBV19 and J usage is TRBJ1-5; the match to TRBD1 covers 8 bases. The CDR3 extends over 15 amino acids. Germline trimming cut 7 bases from V and 7 bases from J; bases unmatched to any gene: 12. CDR1 and CDR2 (germline): LNHDA, SQIVND (reference sequence). The CDR3 reads CASTTRTGSNQPQHF. The CDR3 region has the DNA TGTGCCAGTACCACCCGGACAGGGTCCAACCAGCCCCAGCATTTT.